This T cell receptor (beta chain) is drawn from a study of blood T cell repertoires in COVID-19. Study-wide background: Samples came from the United States, Italy and Spain, spanning acute and convalescent COVID-19. In each case, the material was cDNA or gDNA derived from T cells, B-cell-depleted T cells, or PBMCs.

Per the original data handling: Amplification with reference gene primers provided the estimates of nucleated cell counts. Produced via immunoSEQ multiplex PCR; TCRdb's table is partial and in-frame only. V, J and clone size are taken as reported in that table, and D and trimming were inferred from the DNA itself. The sample yields some 150,000 clones, over 80% seen once. The CDR3 length is 12 residues. Germline values: CDR1 MNHEY, CDR2 SVGAGI. V was clipped by 10 bases and J by 4 bases, with 11 bases between them. The receptor comes from a woman between 40 and 55 years old with active or convalescent COVID-19. This chain connects TRBV6-5 to TRBJ1-3; a possible D gene is TRBD1 (5 bases). The sequenced material came from peripheral blood. CDR3 region: CATGGRGNTIYF. For the CDR3, the DNA is TGTGCCACCGGGGGGAGGGGAAACACCATATATTTT.